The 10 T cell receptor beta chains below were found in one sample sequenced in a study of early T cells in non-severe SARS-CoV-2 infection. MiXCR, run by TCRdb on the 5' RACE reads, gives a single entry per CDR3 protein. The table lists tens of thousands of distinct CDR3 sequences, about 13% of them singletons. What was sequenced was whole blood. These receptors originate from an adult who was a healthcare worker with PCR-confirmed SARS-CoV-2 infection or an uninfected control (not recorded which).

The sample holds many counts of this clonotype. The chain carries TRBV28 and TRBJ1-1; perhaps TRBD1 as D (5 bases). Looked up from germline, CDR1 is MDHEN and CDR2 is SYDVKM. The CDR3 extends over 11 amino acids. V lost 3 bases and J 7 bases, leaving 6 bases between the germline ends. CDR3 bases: TGTGCCAGCAGTTTGGGGGATGAAGCTTTCTTT. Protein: CASSLGDEAFF.

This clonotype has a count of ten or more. CDR3 sequence reads: CASRDRVDTQYF. The DNA of the CDR3 is TGTGCCAGCAGAGACAGGGTAGATACGCAGTATTTT. The chain uses TRBV6-1 and TRBJ2-3, with TRBD1 matching over 7 bases. Germline CDR1 and CDR2: MNHNS and SASEGT. This CDR3 comprises 12 residues. Trimming cost V 6 bases and J 5 bases; bases outside gene matches: 2.

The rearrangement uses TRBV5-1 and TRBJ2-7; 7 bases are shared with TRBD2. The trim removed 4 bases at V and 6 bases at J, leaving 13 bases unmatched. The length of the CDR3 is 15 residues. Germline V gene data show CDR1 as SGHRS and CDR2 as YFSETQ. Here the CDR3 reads CASSLGVTSQSEQYF. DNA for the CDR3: TGCGCCAGCAGCCTAGGAGTGACTAGCCAATCCGAGCAGTACTTC. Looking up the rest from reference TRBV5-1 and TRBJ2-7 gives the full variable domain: KAGVTQTPRYLIKTRGQQVTLSCSPISGHRSVSWYQQTPGQGLQFLFEYFSETQRNKGNFPGRFSGRQFSNSRSEMNVSTLELGDSALYLCASSLGVTSQSEQYFGPGTRLTVT.

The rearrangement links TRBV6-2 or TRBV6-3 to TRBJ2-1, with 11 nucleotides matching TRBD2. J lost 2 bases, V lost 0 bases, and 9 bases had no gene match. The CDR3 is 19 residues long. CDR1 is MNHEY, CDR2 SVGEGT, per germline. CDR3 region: CASSYSPLAGERAYNEQFF. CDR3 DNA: TGTGCCAGCAGTTACTCACCACTAGCGGGAGAACGCGCCTACAATGAGCAGTTCTTC.

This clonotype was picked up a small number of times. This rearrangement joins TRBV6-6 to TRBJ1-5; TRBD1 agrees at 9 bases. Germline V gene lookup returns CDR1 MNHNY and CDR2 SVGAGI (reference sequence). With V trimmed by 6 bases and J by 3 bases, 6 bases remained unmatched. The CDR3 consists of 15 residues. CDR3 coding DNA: TGTGCCAGCAGGAGTGGACAGGGGTACAATCAGCCCCAGCATTTT. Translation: CASRSGQGYNQPQHF.

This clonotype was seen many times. This CDR3 is CASSSTSGSRETQYF. The DNA for the CDR3 is TGTGCCAGCAGCTCGACTAGCGGGAGCCGGGAGACCCAGTACTTC. The J gene is TRBJ2-5, the V gene TRBV7-3; 12 positions agree with TRBD2. J gave up 5 bases and V 4 bases, and 5 bases lay outside the gene matches. The CDR3 length is 15 residues. Germline CDR1 and CDR2: SGHTA and FQGTGA.

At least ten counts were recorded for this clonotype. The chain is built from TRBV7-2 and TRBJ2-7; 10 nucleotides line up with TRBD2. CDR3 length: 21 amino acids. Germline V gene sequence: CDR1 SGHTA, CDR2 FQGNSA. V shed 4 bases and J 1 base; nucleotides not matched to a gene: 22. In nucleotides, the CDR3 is TGTGCCAGCAGCTCACGAGGGGAAGCGGGAGGGCTAACTTACGATTCCTACGAGCAGTACTTC. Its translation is CASSSRGEAGGLTYDSYEQYF. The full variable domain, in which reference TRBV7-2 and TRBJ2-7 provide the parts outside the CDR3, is GAGVSQSPSNKVTEKGKDVELRCDPISGHTALYWYRQSLGQGLEFLIYFQGNSAPDKSGLPSDRFSAERTGGSVSTLTIQRTQQEDSAVYLCASSSRGEAGGLTYDSYEQYFGPGTRLTVT.

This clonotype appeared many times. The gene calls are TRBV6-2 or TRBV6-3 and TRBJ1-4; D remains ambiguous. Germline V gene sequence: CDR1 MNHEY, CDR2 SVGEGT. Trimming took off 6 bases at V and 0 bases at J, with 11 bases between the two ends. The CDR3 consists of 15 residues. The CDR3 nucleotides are TGTGCCAGCAGACGGACGGTTGCAACTAATGAAAAACTGTTTTTT. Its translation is CASRRTVATNEKLFF.

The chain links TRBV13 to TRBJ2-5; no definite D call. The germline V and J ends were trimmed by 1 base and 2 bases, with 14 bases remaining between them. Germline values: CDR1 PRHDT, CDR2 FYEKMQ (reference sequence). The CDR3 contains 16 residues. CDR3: CASSLDGKHAQETQYF. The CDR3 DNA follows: TGTGCCAGCAGCTTAGATGGCAAGCACGCACAAGAGACCCAGTACTTC.

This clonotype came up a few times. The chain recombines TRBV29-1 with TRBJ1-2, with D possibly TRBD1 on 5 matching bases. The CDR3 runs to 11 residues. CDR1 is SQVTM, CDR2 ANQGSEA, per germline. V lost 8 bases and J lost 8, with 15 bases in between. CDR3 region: CSTWTGEGYTF. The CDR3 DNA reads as TGCAGCACCTGGACGGGGGAGGGCTACACCTTC.